This is a list of T cell receptor beta chains from one sample in a study of blood T cell repertoires in COVID-19. Libraries were prepared by immunoSEQ multiplex PCR; TCRdb keeps only in-frame clonotypes and omits some of them. The sample has 84,000 or so clones; roughly four fifths are singletons. The material sequenced was peripheral blood. The receptors originated from a human donor in a cohort sampled during active COVID-19. Each CDR3 is given without its conserved first and last residue. The listing skips clone size in some rows; elsewhere it reads once, few, many or a size class.

size,V,CDR3
-,TRBV6-2/TRBV6-3,ASSYSSGGAPLH
-,TRBV21-1,ASSKGQGGMGEAF
-,TRBV7-2,ASSLRARGWNEQF
-,TRBV6-5,ASRREKTGVTEAF
-,TRBV7-9,ASSFRQGDYGYT
few,TRBV19,ASSIDRSGGNQETQY
-,TRBV4-1,ASSQYSIGTGGNTIY
-,TRBV10-1,ASSAGRLGKMTQY
-,TRBV7-9,ASSSDRDYQPQH
-,TRBV10-3,AISGDGTGKNIQY
-,TRBV5-1,ASATTGDYEQY
-,TRBV28,ASSSPGGWNTEAF
-,TRBV1,TSSQDFWGEGYEQY
-,TRBV6-4,ASSGQPSLGGYT
-,TRBV28,ASSPDGDYYGYT
-,TRBV6-1,ASSAGYTYSNQPQH
-,TRBV3-1/TRBV3-2,ASSQAGIGELF
-,TRBV10-3,AISAGRAYGYT
-,TRBV14,ASSQGIAASGETQY
-,TRBV18,ASSPLTGLAKNIQY
few,TRBV6-5,ASSYQTSTTGEKLF
-,TRBV3-1/TRBV3-2,ASSQIAGVTDTQY
few,TRBV27,ASSLRDRANTEAF
-,TRBV7-9,ASSLRQATSGNTIY
-,TRBV7-2,ASSLGWGSGTEAF
-,TRBV6-5,ASIPQGDYNEQF
-,TRBV14,ASSRQGATGELF
-,TRBV11-2,ASSHGGRQF
few,TRBV5-1,ASSLLQGNTEAF
-,TRBV2,ASRDRGDGYT
-,TRBV9,ASSVGINQPQH
-,TRBV7-2,ASTLGGLGYTEAF
-,TRBV5-1,ASSPGGSQETQY
-,TRBV5-1,ASSLQSDGSYEQY
-,TRBV28,ASSLKYLGWTQY
-,TRBV7-2,ASSFTYEQY
-,TRBV11-3,ASSSLQGPNTGELF
-,TRBV29-1,SVANRAASLYGYT
-,TRBV19,ASSIQGLNTEAF
few,TRBV7-9,ASSLRGANEKLF
-,TRBV14,ASSQDLFSIQY
-,TRBV19,ASSIAGNRGYT
-,TRBV12-3/TRBV12-4,ASSQTGGEQY
-,TRBV5-6,ASSLDRRDEQY